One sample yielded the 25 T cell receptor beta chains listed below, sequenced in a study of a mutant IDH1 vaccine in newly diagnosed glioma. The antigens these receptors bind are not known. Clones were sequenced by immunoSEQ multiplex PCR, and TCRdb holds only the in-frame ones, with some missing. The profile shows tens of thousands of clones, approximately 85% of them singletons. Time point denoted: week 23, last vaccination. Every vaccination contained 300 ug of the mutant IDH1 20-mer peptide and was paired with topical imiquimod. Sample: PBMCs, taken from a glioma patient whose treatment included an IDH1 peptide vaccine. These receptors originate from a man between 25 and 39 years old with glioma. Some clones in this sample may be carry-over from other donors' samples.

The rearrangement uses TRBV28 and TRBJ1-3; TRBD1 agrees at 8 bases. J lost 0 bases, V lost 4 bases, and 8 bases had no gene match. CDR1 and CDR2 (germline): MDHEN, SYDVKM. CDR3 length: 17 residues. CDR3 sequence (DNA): TGTGCCAGCAGTTCAGTTGACAGGGGAATCTCTGGAAACACCATATATTTT. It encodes CASSSVDRGISGNTIYF. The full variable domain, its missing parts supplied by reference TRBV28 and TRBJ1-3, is DVKVTQSSRYLVKRTGEKVFLECVQDMDHENMFWYRQDPGLGLRLIYFSYDVKMKEKGDIPEGYSVSREKKERFSLILESASTNQTSMYLCASSSVDRGISGNTIYFGEGSWLTVV.

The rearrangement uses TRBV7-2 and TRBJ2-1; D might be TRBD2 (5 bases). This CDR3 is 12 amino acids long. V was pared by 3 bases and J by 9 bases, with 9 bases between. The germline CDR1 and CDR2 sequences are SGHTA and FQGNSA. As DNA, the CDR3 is TGTGCCAGCAGCTTGAACAGCGGTGAGCAGTTCTTC. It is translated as CASSLNSGEQFF.

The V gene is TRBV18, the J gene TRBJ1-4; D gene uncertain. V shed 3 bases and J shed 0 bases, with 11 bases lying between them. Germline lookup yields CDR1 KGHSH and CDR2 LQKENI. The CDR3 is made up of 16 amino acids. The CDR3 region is CASSPRNSATNEKLFF. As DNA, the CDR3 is TGTGCCAGCTCACCGCGAAATTCCGCAACTAATGAAAAACTGTTTTTT.

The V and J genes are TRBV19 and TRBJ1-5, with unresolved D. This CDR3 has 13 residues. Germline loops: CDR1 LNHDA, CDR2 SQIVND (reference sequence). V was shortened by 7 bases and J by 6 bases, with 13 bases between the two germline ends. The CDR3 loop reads CASTSIFGQPQHF. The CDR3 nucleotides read TGTGCCAGTACCTCTATCTTTGGTCAGCCCCAGCATTTT.

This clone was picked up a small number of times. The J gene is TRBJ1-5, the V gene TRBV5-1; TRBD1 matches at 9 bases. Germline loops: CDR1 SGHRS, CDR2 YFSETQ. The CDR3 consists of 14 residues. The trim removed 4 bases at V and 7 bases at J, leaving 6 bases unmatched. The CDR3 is CASSQDRGGQPQHF. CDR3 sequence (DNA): TGCGCCAGCAGCCAAGACAGGGGGGGCCAGCCCCAGCATTTT. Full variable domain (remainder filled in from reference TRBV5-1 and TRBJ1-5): KAGVTQTPRYLIKTRGQQVTLSCSPISGHRSVSWYQQTPGQGLQFLFEYFSETQRNKGNFPGRFSGRQFSNSRSEMNVSTLELGDSALYLCASSQDRGGQPQHFGDGTRLSIL.

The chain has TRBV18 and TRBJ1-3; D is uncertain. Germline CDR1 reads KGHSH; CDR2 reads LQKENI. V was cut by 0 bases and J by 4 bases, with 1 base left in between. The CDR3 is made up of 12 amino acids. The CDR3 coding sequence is TGTGCCAGCTCACCACCGGGAAACACCATATATTTT. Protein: CASSPPGNTIYF.

This CDR3 is CASSTGGAGWETQYF. CDR3 in DNA: TGTGCCAGTAGTACAGGGGGCGCGGGGTGGGAGACCCAGTACTTC. The chain carries TRBV19 and TRBJ2-5; 8 positions match TRBD1. The V gene's germline CDR1 is LNHDA and CDR2 SQIVND (reference sequence). J lost 5 bases, V lost 4 bases, and 9 bases had no gene match. This CDR3 has 15 residues.

The DNA of the CDR3 is TGTGCCAGCTCACCACCGGTTGAGAGCAGAGAGCAGTACTTC. This sequence encodes CASSPPVESREQYF. The chain couples TRBV18 to TRBJ2-7; D call uncertain. CDR1 is KGHSH and CDR2 is LQKENI in the germline V gene. The CDR3 totals 14 residues. Trimming removed 0 bases at V and 7 bases at J, with 13 bases between.

CDR3 nucleotides: TGTGCCAGCAGTCCACGGGACAACAATCAGCCCCAGCATTTT. Protein product: CASSPRDNNQPQHF. V and J are TRBV27 and TRBJ1-5, with D perhaps matching TRBD1 (6 bases). CDR3 length: 14 residues. Trimming stripped 5 bases from V and 3 bases from J, with 11 bases between. The V gene's germline CDR1 is MNHEY and CDR2 SMNVEV (reference sequence).

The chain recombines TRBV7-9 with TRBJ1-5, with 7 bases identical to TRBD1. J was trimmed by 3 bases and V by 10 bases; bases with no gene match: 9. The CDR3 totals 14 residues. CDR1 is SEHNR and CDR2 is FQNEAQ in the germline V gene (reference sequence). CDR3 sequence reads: CATSRTGTNQPQHF. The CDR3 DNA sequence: TGTGCCACCTCAAGGACAGGCACCAATCAGCCCCAGCATTTT.

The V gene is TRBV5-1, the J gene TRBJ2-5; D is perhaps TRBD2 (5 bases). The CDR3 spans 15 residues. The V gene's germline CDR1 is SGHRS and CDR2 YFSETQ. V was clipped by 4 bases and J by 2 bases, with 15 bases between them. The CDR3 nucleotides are TGCGCCAGCAGCCCCCTTGGCGGGCCTCAAGAGACCCAGTACTTC. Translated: CASSPLGGPQETQYF.

As DNA, the CDR3 is TGTGCCATCAGGGGGGGGTCCCCCGGCGAGCAGTACTTC. It is translated as CAIRGGSPGEQYF. V usage is TRBV10-3 and J usage is TRBJ2-7, with 7 bases aligning to TRBD2. Germline values: CDR1 ENHRY, CDR2 SYGVKD. The CDR3 loop spans 13 amino acids. V lost 6 bases, J lost 6 bases, and 8 bases stayed unmatched.

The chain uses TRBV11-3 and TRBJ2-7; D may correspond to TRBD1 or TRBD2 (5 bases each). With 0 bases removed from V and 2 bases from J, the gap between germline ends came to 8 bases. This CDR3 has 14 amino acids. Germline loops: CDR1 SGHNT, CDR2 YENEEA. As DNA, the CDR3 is TGTGCCAGCAGCTTAGAGGGGACGGCCTACGAGCAGTACTTC. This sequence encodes CASSLEGTAYEQYF.

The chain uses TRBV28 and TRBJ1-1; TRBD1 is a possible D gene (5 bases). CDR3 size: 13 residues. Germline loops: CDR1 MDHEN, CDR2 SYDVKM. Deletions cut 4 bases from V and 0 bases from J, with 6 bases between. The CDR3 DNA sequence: TGTGCCAGCAGTTGGGACGTGAACACTGAAGCTTTCTTT. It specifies CASSWDVNTEAFF.

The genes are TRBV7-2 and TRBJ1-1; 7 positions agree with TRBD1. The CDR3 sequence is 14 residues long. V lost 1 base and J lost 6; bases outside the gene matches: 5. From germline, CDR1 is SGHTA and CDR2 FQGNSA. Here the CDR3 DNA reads TGTGCCAGCAGCTTAGACAGGGGCCGGGCTGAAGCTTTCTTT. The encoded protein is CASSLDRGRAEAFF.

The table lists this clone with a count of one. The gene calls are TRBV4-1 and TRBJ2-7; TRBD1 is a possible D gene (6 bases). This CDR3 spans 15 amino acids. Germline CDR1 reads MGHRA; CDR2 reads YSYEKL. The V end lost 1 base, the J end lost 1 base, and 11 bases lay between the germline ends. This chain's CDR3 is CASSQVGAGSYEQYF. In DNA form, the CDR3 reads TGCGCCAGCAGCCAAGTGGGGGCAGGATCCTACGAGCAGTACTTC.

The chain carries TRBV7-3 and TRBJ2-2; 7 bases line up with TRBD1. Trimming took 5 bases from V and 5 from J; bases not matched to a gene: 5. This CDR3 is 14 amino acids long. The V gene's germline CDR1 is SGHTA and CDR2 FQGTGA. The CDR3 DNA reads TGTGCCAGCAGCCGGGACAGCCATACCGGGGAGCTGTTTTTT. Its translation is CASSRDSHTGELFF.

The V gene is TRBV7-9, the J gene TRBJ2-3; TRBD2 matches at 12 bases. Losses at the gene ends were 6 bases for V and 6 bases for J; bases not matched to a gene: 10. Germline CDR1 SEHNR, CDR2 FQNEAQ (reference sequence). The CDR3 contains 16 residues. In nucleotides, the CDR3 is TGTGCCAGCAGACCTAGCGGGGGGGCCTGGATGGATACGCAGTATTTT. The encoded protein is CASRPSGGAWMDTQYF. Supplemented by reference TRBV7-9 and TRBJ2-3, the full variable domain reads DTGVSQNPRHKITKRGQNVTFRCDPISEHNRLYWYRQTLGQGPEFLTYFQNEAQLEKSRLLSDRFSAERPKGSFSTLEIQRTEQGDSAMYLCASRPSGGAWMDTQYFGPGTRLTVL.

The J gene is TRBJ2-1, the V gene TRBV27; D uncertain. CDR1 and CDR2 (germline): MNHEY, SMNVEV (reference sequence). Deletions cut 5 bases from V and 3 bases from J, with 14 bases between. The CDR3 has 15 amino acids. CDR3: CASSTYLTDYNEQFF. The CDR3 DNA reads TGTGCCAGCAGTACGTACTTGACCGACTACAATGAGCAGTTCTTC.

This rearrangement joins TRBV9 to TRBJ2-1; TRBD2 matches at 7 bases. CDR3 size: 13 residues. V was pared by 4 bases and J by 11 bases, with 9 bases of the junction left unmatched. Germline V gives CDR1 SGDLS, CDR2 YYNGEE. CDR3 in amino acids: CASSPRRGGKQFF. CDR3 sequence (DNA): TGTGCCAGCAGCCCTCGTCGGGGAGGGAAGCAGTTCTTC.

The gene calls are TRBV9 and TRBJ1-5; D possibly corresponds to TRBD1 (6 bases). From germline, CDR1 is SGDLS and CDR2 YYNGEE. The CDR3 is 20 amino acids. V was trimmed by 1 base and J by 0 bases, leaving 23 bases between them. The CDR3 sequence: CASSVSGRGKLSYSNQPQHF. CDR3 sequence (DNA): TGTGCCAGCAGCGTAAGTGGCAGGGGCAAACTCTCGTATAGCAATCAGCCCCAGCATTTT.

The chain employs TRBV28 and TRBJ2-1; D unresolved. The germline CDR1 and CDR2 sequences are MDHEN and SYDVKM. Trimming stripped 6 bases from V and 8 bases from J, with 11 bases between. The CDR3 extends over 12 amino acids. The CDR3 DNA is TGTGCCAGCAGCGGCCCAGTGGATGAGCAGTTCTTC. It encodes CASSGPVDEQFF.

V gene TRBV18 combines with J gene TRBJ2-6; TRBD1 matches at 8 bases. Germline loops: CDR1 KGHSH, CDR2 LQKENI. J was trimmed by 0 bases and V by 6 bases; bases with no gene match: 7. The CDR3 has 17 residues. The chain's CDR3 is CASSTGQVGSGANVLTF. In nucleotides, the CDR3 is TGTGCCAGCTCGACGGGACAGGTTGGCTCTGGGGCCAACGTCCTGACTTTC.

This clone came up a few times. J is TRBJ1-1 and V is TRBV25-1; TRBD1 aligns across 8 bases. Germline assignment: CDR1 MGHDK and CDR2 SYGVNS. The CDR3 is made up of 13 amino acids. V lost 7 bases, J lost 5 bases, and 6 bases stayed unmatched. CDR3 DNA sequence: TGTGCCAGCAATTCAGGGGGCTGGACTGAAGCTTTCTTT. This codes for CASNSGGWTEAFF.

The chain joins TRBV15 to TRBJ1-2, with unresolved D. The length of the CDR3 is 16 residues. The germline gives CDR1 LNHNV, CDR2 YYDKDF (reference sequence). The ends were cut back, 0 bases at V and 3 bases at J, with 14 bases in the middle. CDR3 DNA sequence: TGTGCCACCAGCAGAGATGTGGCAAGTTCTTACTATGGCTACACCTTC. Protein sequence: CATSRDVASSYYGYTF.